This T cell receptor beta chain was recovered during a study of cytomegalovirus exposure and HLA in healthy donors. V dropped 3 bases and J dropped 1; count of bases not matched to a gene: 2. Germline-derived CDR1 and CDR2 are SGHRS and YFSETQ. The CDR3 totals 15 residues. Primers included in the PCR were 60 Vbeta and 13 Jbeta primers. The protocol was immunoSEQ multiplex PCR, while the TCRdb copy is restricted to in-frame clones and leaves out a portion. This repertoire shows tens of thousands of clones, 65% to 85% found once; its top ten account for about 1.2%. The chain couples TRBV5-1 to TRBJ2-5, with 11 bases lining up with TRBD1. The sample comprised PBMCs. This TCR derives from a girl aged 2-10 years in good health and CMV-seropositive. CDR3 bases: TGCGCCAGCAGCTGGACAGGGGGCGGCCAAGAGACCCAGTACTTC. It codes for CASSWTGGGQETQYF.